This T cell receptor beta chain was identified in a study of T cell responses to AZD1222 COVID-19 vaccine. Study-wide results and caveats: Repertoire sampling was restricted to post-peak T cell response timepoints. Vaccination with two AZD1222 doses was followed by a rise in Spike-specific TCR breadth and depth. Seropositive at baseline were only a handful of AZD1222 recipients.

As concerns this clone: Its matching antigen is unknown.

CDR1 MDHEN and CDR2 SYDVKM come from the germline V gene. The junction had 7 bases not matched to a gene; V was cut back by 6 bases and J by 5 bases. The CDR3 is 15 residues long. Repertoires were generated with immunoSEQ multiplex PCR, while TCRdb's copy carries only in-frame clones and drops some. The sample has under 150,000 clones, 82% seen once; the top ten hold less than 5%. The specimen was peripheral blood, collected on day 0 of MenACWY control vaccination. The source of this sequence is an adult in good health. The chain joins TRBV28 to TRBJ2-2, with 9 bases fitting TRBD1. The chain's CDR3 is CASRDRGTRTGELFF. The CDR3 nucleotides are TGTGCCAGCAGGGACAGGGGCACCAGGACCGGGGAGCTGTTTTTT.